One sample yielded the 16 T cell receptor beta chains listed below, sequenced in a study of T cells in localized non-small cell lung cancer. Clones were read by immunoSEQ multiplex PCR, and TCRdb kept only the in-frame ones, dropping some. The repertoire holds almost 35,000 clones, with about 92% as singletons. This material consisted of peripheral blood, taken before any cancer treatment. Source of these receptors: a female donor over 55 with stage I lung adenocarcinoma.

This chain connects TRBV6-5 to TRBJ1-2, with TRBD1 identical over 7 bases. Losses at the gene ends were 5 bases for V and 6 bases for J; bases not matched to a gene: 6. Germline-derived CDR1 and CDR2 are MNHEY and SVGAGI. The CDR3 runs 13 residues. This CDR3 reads CASSDREGNGYTF. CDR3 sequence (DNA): TGTGCCAGCAGTGACAGGGAGGGTAATGGCTACACCTTC.

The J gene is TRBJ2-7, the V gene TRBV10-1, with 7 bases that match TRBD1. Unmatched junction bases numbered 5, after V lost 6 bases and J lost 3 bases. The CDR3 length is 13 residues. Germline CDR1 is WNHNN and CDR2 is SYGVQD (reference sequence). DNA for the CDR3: TGCGCCAGCAGCCCCGGGACAGACTACGAGCAGTACTTC. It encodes CASSPGTDYEQYF.

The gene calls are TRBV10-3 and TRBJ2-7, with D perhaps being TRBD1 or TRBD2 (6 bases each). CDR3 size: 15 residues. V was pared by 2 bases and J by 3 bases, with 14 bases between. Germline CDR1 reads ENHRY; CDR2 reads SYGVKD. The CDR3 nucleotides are TGTGCCATCAGTGAGATGGAGGGGGTAATCTACGAGCAGTACTTC. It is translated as CAISEMEGVIYEQYF.

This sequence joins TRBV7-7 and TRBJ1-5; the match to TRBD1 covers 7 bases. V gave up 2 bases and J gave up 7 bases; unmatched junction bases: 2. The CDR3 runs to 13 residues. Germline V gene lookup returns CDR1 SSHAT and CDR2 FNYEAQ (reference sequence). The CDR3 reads CASSLRQGQPQHF. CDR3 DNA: TGTGCCAGCAGCTTAAGACAGGGCCAGCCCCAGCATTTT.

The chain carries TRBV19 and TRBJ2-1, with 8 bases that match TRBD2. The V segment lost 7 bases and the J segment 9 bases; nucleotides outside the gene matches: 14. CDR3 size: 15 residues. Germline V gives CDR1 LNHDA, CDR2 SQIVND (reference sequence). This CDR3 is CASNPELAANSEQFF. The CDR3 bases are TGTGCCAGTAACCCCGAACTAGCGGCCAATAGTGAGCAGTTCTTC.

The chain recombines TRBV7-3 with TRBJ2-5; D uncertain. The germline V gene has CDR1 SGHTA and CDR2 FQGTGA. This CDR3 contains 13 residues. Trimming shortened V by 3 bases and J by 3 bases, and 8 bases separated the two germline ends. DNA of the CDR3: TGTGCCAGCAGCTTTTCGACGGAAGAGACCCAGTACTTC. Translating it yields CASSFSTEETQYF.

In DNA form, the CDR3 reads TGTGCCAGCAGCTTTAAGCGTGTAAAAGGAGGTGGTACAGATACGCAGTATTTT. The encoded protein is CASSFKRVKGGGTDTQYF. This chain links TRBV7-3 with TRBJ2-3; weak D call: TRBD2 (5 bases). Germline CDR1 SGHTA, CDR2 FQGTGA. With 3 bases removed from V and 3 bases from J, the gap between germline ends came to 22 bases. The CDR3 is 18 amino acids.

The CDR3 loop reads CASSSRDRALYGYTF. The CDR3 region has the DNA TGCGCCAGCAGCAGCCGGGACAGGGCTTTATATGGCTACACCTTC. The V call is TRBV4-3, the J call TRBJ1-2; 9 bases map to TRBD1. V trimming: 5 bases; J trimming: 5 bases; junction bases outside the gene matches: 9. CDR1 and CDR2 (germline): LGHNA, YSLEER. The CDR3 spans 15 residues.

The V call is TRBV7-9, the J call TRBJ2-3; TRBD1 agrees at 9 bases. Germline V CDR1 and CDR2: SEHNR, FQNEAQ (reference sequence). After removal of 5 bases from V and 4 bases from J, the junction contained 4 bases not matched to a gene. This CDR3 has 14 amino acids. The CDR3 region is CASSPTGGSDTQYF. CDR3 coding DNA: TGTGCCAGCAGCCCCACAGGGGGCTCAGATACGCAGTATTTT.

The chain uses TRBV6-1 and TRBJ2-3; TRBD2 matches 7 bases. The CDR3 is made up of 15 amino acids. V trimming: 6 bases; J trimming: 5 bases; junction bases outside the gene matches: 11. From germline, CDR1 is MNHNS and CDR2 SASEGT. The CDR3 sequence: CASRGGLVAGDTQYF. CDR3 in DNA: TGTGCCAGCAGGGGGGGGTTGGTTGCGGGAGATACGCAGTATTTT.

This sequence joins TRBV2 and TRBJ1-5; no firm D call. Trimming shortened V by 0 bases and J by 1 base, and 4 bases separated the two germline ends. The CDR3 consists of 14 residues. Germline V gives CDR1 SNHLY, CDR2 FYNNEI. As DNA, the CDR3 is TGTGCCAGCAGTGAAGCAGGCAGCAATCAGCCCCAGCATTTT. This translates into CASSEAGSNQPQHF.

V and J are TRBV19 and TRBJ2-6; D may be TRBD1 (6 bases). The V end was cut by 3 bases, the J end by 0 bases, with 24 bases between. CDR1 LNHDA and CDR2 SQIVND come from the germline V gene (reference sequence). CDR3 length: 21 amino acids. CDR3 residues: CASSITPGHRQASSGANVLTF. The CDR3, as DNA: TGTGCCAGTAGTATTACTCCGGGACACCGGCAGGCTTCCTCTGGGGCCAACGTCCTGACTTTC.

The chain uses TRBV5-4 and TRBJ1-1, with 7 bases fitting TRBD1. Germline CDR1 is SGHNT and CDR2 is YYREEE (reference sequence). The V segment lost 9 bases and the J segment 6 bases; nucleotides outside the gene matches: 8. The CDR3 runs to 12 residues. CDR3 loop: CATTQGTAEAFF. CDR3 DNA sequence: TGTGCCACCACCCAGGGGACAGCTGAAGCTTTCTTT.

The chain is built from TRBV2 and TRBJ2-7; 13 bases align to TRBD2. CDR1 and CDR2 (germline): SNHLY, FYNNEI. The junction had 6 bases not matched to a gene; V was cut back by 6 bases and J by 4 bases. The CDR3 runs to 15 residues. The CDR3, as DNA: TGTGCCAGCAGGGAGACTAGCGGGGGGATATACGAGCAGTACTTC. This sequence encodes CASRETSGGIYEQYF. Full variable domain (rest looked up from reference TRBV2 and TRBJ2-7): EPEVTQTPSHQVTQMGQEVILRCVPISNHLYFYWYRQILGQKVEFLVSFYNNEISEKSEIFDDQFSVERPDGSNFTLKIRSTKLEDSAMYFCASRETSGGIYEQYFGPGTRLTVT.

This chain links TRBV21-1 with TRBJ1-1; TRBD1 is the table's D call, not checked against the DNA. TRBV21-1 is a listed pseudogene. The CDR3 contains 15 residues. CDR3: CASTGTGEVDTEAFF. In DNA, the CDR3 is TGTGCCAGCACCGGGACAGGAGAGGTGGACACTGAAGCTTTCTTT.

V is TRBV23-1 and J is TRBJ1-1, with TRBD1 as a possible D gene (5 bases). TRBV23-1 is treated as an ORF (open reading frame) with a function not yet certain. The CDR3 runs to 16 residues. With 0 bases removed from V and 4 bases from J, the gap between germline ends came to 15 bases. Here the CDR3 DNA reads TGCGCCAGCAGTCAATCGGAGTGGGGGGGGAGCACTGAAGCTTTCTTT. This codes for CASSQSEWGGSTEAFF.